A selection of T cell receptor beta chains follows, all from one sample in a study of shared clonotypes between healthy human individuals. Repertoires were generated with immunoSEQ multiplex PCR, while TCRdb's copy carries only in-frame clones and drops some. The sample has about 1 million clones; around 75% are singletons. Sequencing input: memory CD4+ T cells sorted from blood. These TCRs come from a man in his late teens or twenties in good health. CDR3s include the opening cysteine and the closing phenylalanine or tryptophan. D genes are given only for firm matches. The size entry is marked missing in some rows and otherwise reads once, few, many or a size class.

D: -
V: TRBV6-1
size: -
J: TRBJ2-2
DNA: TGTGCCAGCAGAGGACAGCCCGGGGAGCTGTTTTTT
CDR3: CASRGQPGELFF

D: -
V: TRBV7-8
size: -
J: TRBJ1-3
DNA: TGTGCCAGCAGCTTAGAGGGGGGCTCTGGAAACACCATATATTTT
CDR3: CASSLEGGSGNTIYF

D: -
V: TRBV7-3
size: -
J: TRBJ2-2
DNA: TGTGCCAGCAGCTTGGTCGGGGGGCGTAGCACCGGGGAGCTGTTTTTT
CDR3: CASSLVGGRSTGELFF

D: -
V: TRBV5-4
size: -
J: TRBJ1-2
DNA: TGTGCCAGCAGCACGACAGGACCCTATGGCTACACCTTC
CDR3: CASSTTGPYGYTF

D: TRBD1
V: TRBV6-6
size: -
J: TRBJ1-5
DNA: TGTGCCAGCAGTCCCCTATCAGGGGGCAACCAGCCCCAGCATTTT
CDR3: CASSPLSGGNQPQHF

D: -
V: TRBV11-2
size: many
J: TRBJ2-1
DNA: TGTGCCGGCAAGTCCCTTAAGGCGAACAATGAGCAGTTCTTC
CDR3: CAGKSLKANNEQFF

D: TRBD1
V: TRBV18
size: -
J: TRBJ2-1
DNA: TGTGCCAGCTCACCGCAGACAGGGTGGGGGACGAGCTCCTACAATGAGCAGTTCTTC
CDR3: CASSPQTGWGTSSYNEQFF

D: TRBD1
V: TRBV9
size: -
J: TRBJ1-2
DNA: TGTGCCAGCAGCGCCACAGGGGGAGGTAGCTATGGCTACACCTTC
CDR3: CASSATGGGSYGYTF

D: TRBD1
V: TRBV7-6
size: -
J: TRBJ1-3
DNA: TGTGCCAGCAGCTTATTGGCAGGGGGCGGAAACACCATATATTTT
CDR3: CASSLLAGGGNTIYF

D: TRBD1
V: TRBV27
size: few
J: TRBJ1-6
DNA: TGTGCCAGCAGTTATAACCGACAGGGTCGAAGGTCACCCCTCCACTTT
CDR3: CASSYNRQGRRSPLHF

D: -
V: TRBV6-6
size: -
J: TRBJ2-7
DNA: TGTGCCAGCCACACCGGGACACGTACCTACGAGCAGTACTTC
CDR3: CASHTGTRTYEQYF

D: -
V: TRBV29-1
size: once
J: TRBJ1-1
DNA: TGCAGCGTTGTGCGGGCCCTGAACACTGAAGCTTTCTTT
CDR3: CSVVRALNTEAFF

D: -
V: TRBV9
size: -
J: TRBJ1-2
DNA: TGTGCCAGCAGCGTAGGGGCCGACTATGGCTACACCTTC
CDR3: CASSVGADYGYTF

D: -
V: TRBV5-6
size: -
J: TRBJ1-4
DNA: TGTGCCAGCTCCCTTTTACCAGGGACTAATGAAAAACTGTTTTTT
CDR3: CASSLLPGTNEKLFF

D: TRBD2
V: TRBV5-1
size: -
J: TRBJ2-2
DNA: TGCGCCAGCAGCTTGGTACTAGCGGGAGACTACCGGGAGCTGTTTTTT
CDR3: CASSLVLAGDYRELFF

D: -
V: TRBV18
size: -
J: TRBJ2-7
DNA: TGTGCCAGCTCAGAAGGGACTTCCTACGAGCAGTACTTC
CDR3: CASSEGTSYEQYF

D: -
V: TRBV15
size: -
J: TRBJ1-5
DNA: TGTGCCACCAGCAGAGATGACCCCCACTTATGGCCCCAGCATTTT
CDR3: CATSRDDPHLWPQHF

D: TRBD1
V: TRBV11-3
size: -
J: TRBJ2-3
DNA: TGTGCCAGCAGCGATCGGACAGGGAGCACAGATACGCAGTATTTT
CDR3: CASSDRTGSTDTQYF

D: TRBD2
V: TRBV5-6
size: many
J: TRBJ2-7
DNA: TGTGCCAGCAGCCCGGGGACTAGCTCCTACGAGCAGTACTTC
CDR3: CASSPGTSSYEQYF

D: -
V: TRBV7-9
size: -
J: TRBJ1-2
DNA: TGTGCCAGCAGCTTAGGCGTAGACAGCCCCTATGGCTACACCTTC
CDR3: CASSLGVDSPYGYTF

D: TRBD1
V: TRBV30
size: few
J: TRBJ1-1
DNA: TGTGCCTGGAGTGTTGGCAAAGGGGGCAACACTGAAGCTTTCTTT
CDR3: CAWSVGKGGNTEAFF

D: -
V: TRBV6-5
size: many
J: TRBJ1-2
DNA: TGTGCCAGCAGCCCCGGGACACTCCGCGGCGGCTACACCTTC
CDR3: CASSPGTLRGGYTF